This record concerns one TCR beta chain sequence. This sample is drawn from a study of blood T cell repertoires in COVID-19. Study in general: Samples taken during acute and convalescent COVID-19 were collected in the United States, Italy and Spain. Sample material is recorded as cDNA or gDNA derived from T cells, B-cell-depleted T cells, or PBMCs.

Per germline, CDR1 SGHDT and CDR2 YYEEEE. Trimming cost V 3 bases and J 0 bases; bases outside gene matches: 6. There are 16 residues in the CDR3. Methods used by the authors: Nucleated cell number was recorded as an estimate derived from reference gene primer amplification. This table comes from immunoSEQ multiplex PCR, and its TCRdb copy is limited to in-frame clones, with some not included. V, J and clone size are those of that table, while D and trimming were read from the DNA. The table includes some 190,000 clones, approximately 85% detected once. The sequencing sample was made of peripheral blood. This chain joins TRBV5-6 and TRBJ1-1, with 9 bases aligning to TRBD1. The sequence came from a woman aged 55 to 70 with acute or convalescent COVID-19. The DNA for the CDR3 is TGTGCCAGCAGCTCTAACAGGGGGCCGATGAACACTGAAGCTTTCTTT. Translation gives CASSSNRGPMNTEAFF.